The 16 T cell receptor beta chains listed next were all sequenced from one sample in a study of T cell changes during pregnancy in multiple sclerosis. Sequenced by immunoSEQ multiplex PCR; TCRdb stores in-frame clones only, minus some. Of roughly 20,000 clones listed, roughly nine tenths are singletons. The input for sequencing was CD8+ T cells from peripheral blood mononuclear cells, taken in the second trimester of pregnancy. These TCRs come from a female donor in good health, enrolled as a control in a pregnancy study.

V gene TRBV6-5 combines with J gene TRBJ2-3, with 7 nucleotides matching TRBD2. CDR3 size: 16 residues. The germline gives CDR1 MNHEY, CDR2 SVGAGI. With 4 bases clipped from V and 3 bases from J, the junction kept 10 bases outside the gene matches. CDR3 DNA sequence: TGTGCCAGCAGTTCCGGCGAGAGCGGGGTTACAGATACGCAGTATTTT. Translated, it gives CASSSGESGVTDTQYF.

The chain uses TRBV6-1 and TRBJ1-3, with 10 bases that match TRBD1. J was trimmed by 9 bases and V by 4 bases; bases with no gene match: 3. The germline V gene encodes CDR1 MNHNS and CDR2 SASEGT. The CDR3 contains 13 residues. As DNA, the CDR3 is TGTGCCAGCAGTGGACAGGGGGCGCCCACCATATATTTT. This translates into CASSGQGAPTIYF.

V and J are TRBV5-6 and TRBJ1-1; TRBD1 aligns across 8 bases. V gave up 4 bases and J gave up 0 bases; unmatched junction bases: 5. The V gene's germline CDR1 is SGHDT and CDR2 YYEEEE. This CDR3 has 15 amino acids. The CDR3 loop is CASSLGTGLNTEAFF. The DNA of the CDR3 is TGTGCCAGCAGCCTAGGGACAGGTTTGAACACTGAAGCTTTCTTT.

The J gene is TRBJ2-7, the V gene TRBV13; TRBD1 matches 7 bases. V shed 5 bases, J shed 2 bases, and the junction held 9 bases outside the gene matches. The CDR3 consists of 15 residues. Germline CDR1 reads PRHDT; CDR2 reads FYEKMQ (reference sequence). CDR3 DNA sequence: TGTGCCAGCAGCCAAATGACAGGGACGACCTACGAGCAGTACTTC. Its translation: CASSQMTGTTYEQYF.

The genes are TRBV20-1 and TRBJ1-2; no clear D gene. From germline, CDR1 is DFQATT and CDR2 SNEGSKA (reference sequence). V lost 2 bases and J 8 bases, leaving 9 bases between the germline ends. The length of the CDR3 is 11 residues. The CDR3 here is CSARFREGYTF. CDR3 DNA sequence: TGCAGTGCTAGATTTCGCGAAGGCTACACCTTC.

The rearrangement links TRBV19 to TRBJ2-2; TRBD1 matches at 7 bases. CDR1 is LNHDA, CDR2 SQIVND, per germline (reference sequence). The CDR3 is 14 residues long. The junction had 5 bases not matched to a gene; V was cut back by 7 bases and J by 3 bases. The CDR3 sequence: CASKAGTDTGELFF. The CDR3 region has the DNA TGTGCCAGTAAGGCCGGGACAGACACCGGGGAGCTGTTTTTT.

The chain combines TRBV6-1 with TRBJ1-2; a weak D match, TRBD1 (6 bases). This CDR3 has 13 amino acids. The germline V gene encodes CDR1 MNHNS and CDR2 SASEGT. Between the trimmed V and J ends, which lost 3 bases and 7 bases, there was a span of 12 bases. This chain's CDR3 is CASSDTGSSGYTF. CDR3 nucleotides: TGTGCCAGCAGTGACACAGGGTCTAGTGGCTACACCTTC.

V usage is TRBV5-1 and J usage is TRBJ2-1, with unresolved D. This CDR3 region has 17 residues. Trimming cost V 6 bases and J 3 bases, with 22 bases left between them. Germline V lookup: CDR1 SGHRS, CDR2 YFSETQ. CDR3 protein: CASTLHPERSVYNEQFF. For the CDR3, the DNA is TGCGCCAGCACCCTACACCCGGAGCGCAGCGTCTACAATGAGCAGTTCTTC.

The chain is built from TRBV4-1 and TRBJ2-1; 7 bases line up with TRBD2. The CDR3 is made up of 17 amino acids. Germline V lookup: CDR1 MGHRA, CDR2 YSYEKL. With 5 bases clipped from V and 0 bases from J, the junction kept 10 bases outside the gene matches. CDR3: CASSKVPPGGSYNEQFF. As DNA, the CDR3 is TGCGCCAGCAGCAAAGTTCCTCCGGGGGGCTCCTACAATGAGCAGTTCTTC.

The rearrangement joins TRBV13 to TRBJ2-1; 7 nucleotides match TRBD2. The germline gives CDR1 PRHDT, CDR2 FYEKMQ (reference sequence). V was pared by 9 bases and J by 4 bases, with 9 bases of the junction left unmatched. The CDR3 contains 14 residues. The CDR3 is CASGAAGLYNEQFF. The CDR3 nucleotides are TGTGCCAGTGGGGCAGCGGGGCTTTACAATGAGCAGTTCTTC.

The chain couples TRBV4-1 to TRBJ1-2; the D gene is possibly TRBD1 (5 bases). The V end was cut by 6 bases, the J end by 3 bases, with 20 bases between. From germline, CDR1 is MGHRA and CDR2 YSYEKL. The CDR3 is 16 amino acids. CDR3 region: CASRSKYQGGDYGYTF. The CDR3 coding sequence is TGCGCCAGCAGATCTAAATATCAGGGTGGGGACTATGGCTACACCTTC.

The chain uses TRBV18 and TRBJ2-7; TRBD1 is a possible D gene (6 bases). Trimming took 3 bases from V and 5 from J, leaving 17 bases between them. Germline V CDR1 and CDR2: KGHSH, LQKENI. The CDR3 length is 15 residues. The CDR3 sequence: CASSPRQGKHHEQYF. DNA of the CDR3: TGTGCCAGCTCACCCAGGCAGGGGAAGCACCACGAGCAGTACTTC.

The V gene is TRBV30, the J gene TRBJ2-3; D may be TRBD2 (5 bases). This CDR3 is 13 amino acids long. The germline V and J ends were trimmed by 0 bases and 6 bases, with 10 bases remaining between them. The germline CDR1 and CDR2 sequences are GTSNPN and SVGIG (reference sequence). The CDR3 nucleotides read TGTGCCTGGAGTGTACTAGATCCCGATACGCAGTATTTT. Residues: CAWSVLDPDTQYF.

This clone was counted a few times. The chain has TRBV4-2 and TRBJ2-7; 12 bases match TRBD2. Looked up from germline, CDR1 is LGHNA and CDR2 is YNFKEQ. V trimming: 3 bases; J trimming: 3 bases; junction bases outside the gene matches: 6. The CDR3 runs to 16 residues. This chain's CDR3 is CASSQRLAGAYYEQYF. The CDR3 coding sequence is TGTGCCAGCAGCCAGAGACTAGCGGGGGCGTACTACGAGCAGTACTTC.

The rearrangement links TRBV28 to TRBJ2-7; 8 bases are shared with TRBD1. This CDR3 has 19 amino acids. Trimming cost V 5 bases and J 3 bases; bases outside gene matches: 21. Germline V lookup: CDR1 MDHEN, CDR2 SYDVKM. Written as DNA, the CDR3 is TGTGCCAGCAGTCCAAGGACAGGGCTAGTGGTGGGCGAGGGCTACGAGCAGTACTTC. Protein sequence: CASSPRTGLVVGEGYEQYF.

The CDR3 DNA reads as TGCAGCGTTGACCTGTTAGCGAAACAAGAGACCCAGTACTTC. Translating gives CSVDLLAKQETQYF. The chain has TRBV29-1 and TRBJ2-5; a weak D match, TRBD2 (5 bases). The CDR3 is 14 residues long. Germline V CDR1 and CDR2: SQVTM, ANQGSEA. V lost 3 bases to trimming and J lost 2 bases, with 13 bases between them.